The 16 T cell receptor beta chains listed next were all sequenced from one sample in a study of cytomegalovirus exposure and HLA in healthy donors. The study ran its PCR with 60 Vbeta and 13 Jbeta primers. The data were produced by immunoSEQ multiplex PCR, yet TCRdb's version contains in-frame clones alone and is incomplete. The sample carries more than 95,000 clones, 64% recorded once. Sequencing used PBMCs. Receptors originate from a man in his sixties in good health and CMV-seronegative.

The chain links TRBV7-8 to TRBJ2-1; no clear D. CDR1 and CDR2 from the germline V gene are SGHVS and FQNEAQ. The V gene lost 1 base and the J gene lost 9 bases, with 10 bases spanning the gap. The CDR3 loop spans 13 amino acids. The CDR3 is CASSLGLVSEQFF. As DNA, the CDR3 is TGTGCCAGCAGCTTAGGTCTAGTTAGTGAGCAGTTCTTC. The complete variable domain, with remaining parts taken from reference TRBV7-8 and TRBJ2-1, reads GAGVSQSPRYKVAKRGQDVALRCDPISGHVSLFWYQQALGQGPEFLTYFQNEAQLDKSGLPSDRFFAERPEGSVSTLKIQRTQQEDSAVYLCASSLGLVSEQFFGPGTRLTVL.

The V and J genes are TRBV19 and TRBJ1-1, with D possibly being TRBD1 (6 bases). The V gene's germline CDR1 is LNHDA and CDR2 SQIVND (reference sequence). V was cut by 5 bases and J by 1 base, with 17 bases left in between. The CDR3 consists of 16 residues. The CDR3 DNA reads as TGTGCCAGTAGTGCGACAGGCCGTAAGGGGAACACTGAAGCTTTCTTT. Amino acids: CASSATGRKGNTEAFF.

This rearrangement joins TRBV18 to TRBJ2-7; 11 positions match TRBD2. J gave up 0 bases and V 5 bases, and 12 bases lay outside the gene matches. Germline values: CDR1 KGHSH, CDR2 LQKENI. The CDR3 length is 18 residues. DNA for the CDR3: TGTGCCAGCTCAACTCTTGGACTAGCGGGTTCCAACTCCTACGAGCAGTACTTC. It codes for CASSTLGLAGSNSYEQYF. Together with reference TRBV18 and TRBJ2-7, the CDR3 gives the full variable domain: NAGVMQNPRHLVRRRGQEARLRCSPMKGHSHVYWYRQLPEEGLKFMVYLQKENIIDESGMPKERFSAEFPKEGPSILRIQQVVRGDSAAYFCASSTLGLAGSNSYEQYFGPGTRLTVT.

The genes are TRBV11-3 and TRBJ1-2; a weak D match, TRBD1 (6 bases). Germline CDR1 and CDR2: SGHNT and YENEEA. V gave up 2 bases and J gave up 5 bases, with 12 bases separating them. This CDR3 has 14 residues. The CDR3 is CASSLKGGWYGYTF. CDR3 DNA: TGTGCCAGCAGCTTAAAGGGGGGGTGGTATGGCTACACCTTC. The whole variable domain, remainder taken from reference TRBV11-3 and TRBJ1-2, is EAGVVQSPRYKIIEKKQPVAFWCNPISGHNTLYWYLQNLGQGPELLIRYENEEAVDDSQLPKDRFSAERLKGVDSTLKIQPAELGDSAVYLCASSLKGGWYGYTFGSGTRLTVV.

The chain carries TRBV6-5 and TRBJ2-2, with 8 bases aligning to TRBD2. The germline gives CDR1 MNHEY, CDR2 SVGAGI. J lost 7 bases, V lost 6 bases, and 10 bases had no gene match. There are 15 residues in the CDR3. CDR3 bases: TGTGCCAGCAGCTACACGGGGGGGCGGGTCGGGGAGCTGTTTTTT. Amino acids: CASSYTGGRVGELFF.

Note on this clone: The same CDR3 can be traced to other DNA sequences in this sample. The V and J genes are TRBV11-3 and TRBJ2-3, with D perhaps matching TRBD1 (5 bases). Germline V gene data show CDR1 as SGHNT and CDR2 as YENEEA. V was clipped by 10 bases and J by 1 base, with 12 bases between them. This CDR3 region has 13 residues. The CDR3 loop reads CATEARGTDTQYF. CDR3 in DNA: TGTGCCACCGAAGCCAGGGGCACAGATACGCAGTATTTT.

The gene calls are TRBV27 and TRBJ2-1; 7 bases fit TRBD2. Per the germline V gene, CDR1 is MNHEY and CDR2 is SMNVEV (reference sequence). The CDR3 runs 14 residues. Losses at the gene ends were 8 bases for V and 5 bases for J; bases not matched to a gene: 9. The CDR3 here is CASSPGTTNNEQFF. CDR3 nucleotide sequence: TGTGCCAGCTCTCCCGGGACTACCAACAATGAGCAGTTCTTC.

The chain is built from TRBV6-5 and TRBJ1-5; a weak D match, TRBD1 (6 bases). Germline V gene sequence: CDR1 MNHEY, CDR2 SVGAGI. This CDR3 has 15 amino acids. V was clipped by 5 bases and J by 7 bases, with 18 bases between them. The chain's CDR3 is CASSGTDSGVQPQHF. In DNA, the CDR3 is TGTGCCAGCAGTGGGACCGATTCAGGGGTACAGCCCCAGCATTTT.

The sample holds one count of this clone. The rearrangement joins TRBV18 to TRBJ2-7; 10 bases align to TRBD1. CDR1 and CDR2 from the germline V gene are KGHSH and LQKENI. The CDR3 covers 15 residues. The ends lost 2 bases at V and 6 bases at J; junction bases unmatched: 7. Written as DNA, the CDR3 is TGTGCCAGCTCACCATCGGGACAGGGGAGACTCGAGCAGTACTTC. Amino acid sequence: CASSPSGQGRLEQYF.

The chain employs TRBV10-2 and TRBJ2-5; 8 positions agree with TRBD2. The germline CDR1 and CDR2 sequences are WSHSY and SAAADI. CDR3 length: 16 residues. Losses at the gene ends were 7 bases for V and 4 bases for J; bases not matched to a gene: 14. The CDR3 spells CASKKNSGDFGETQYF. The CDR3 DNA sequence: TGCGCCAGCAAAAAAAATAGCGGGGATTTTGGAGAGACCCAGTACTTC.

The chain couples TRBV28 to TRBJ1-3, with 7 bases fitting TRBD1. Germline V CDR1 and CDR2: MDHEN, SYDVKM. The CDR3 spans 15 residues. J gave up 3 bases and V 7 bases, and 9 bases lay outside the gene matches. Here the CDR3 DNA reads TGTGCCAGCAAGACCACAGGGGTTTTTGGAAACACCATATATTTT. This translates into CASKTTGVFGNTIYF.

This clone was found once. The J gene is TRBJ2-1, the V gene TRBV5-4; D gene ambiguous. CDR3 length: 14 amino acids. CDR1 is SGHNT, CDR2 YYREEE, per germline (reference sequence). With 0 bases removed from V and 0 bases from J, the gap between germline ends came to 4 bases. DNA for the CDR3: TGTGCCAGCAGCTTGGTCAGCTCCTACAATGAGCAGTTCTTC. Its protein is CASSLVSSYNEQFF. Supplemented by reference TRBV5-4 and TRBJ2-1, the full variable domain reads ETGVTQSPTHLIKTRGQQVTLRCSSQSGHNTVSWYQQALGQGPQFIFQYYREEENGRGNFPPRFSGLQFPNYSSELNVNALELDDSALYLCASSLVSSYNEQFFGPGTRLTVL.

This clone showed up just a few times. CDR3 region: CASIYSSGGSYEQYF. The CDR3 DNA reads TGTGCCAGCATATATTCTAGCGGGGGCTCCTACGAGCAGTACTTC. The V and J genes are TRBV6-1 and TRBJ2-7; 10 bases fit TRBD2. The CDR3 has 15 residues. CDR1 MNHNS and CDR2 SASEGT come from the germline V gene. Trimming took 7 bases from V and 0 from J; bases not matched to a gene: 6.

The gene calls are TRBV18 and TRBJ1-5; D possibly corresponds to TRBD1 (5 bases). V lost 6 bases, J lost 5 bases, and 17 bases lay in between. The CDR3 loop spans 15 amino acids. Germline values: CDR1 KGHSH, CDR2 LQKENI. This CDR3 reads CASSPDSLKDQPQHF. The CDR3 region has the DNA TGTGCCAGCTCCCCCGACAGCCTCAAGGATCAGCCCCAGCATTTT.

The CDR3 here is CASRRTRSYEQYF. The DNA for the CDR3 is TGTGCCAGCCGGAGGACTCGCTCCTACGAGCAGTACTTC. The rearrangement joins TRBV2 to TRBJ2-7, with D maybe TRBD2 (5 bases). This CDR3 has 13 residues. CDR1 and CDR2 (germline): SNHLY, FYNNEI. The V end lost 8 bases, the J end lost 0 bases, and 11 bases lay between the germline ends. The full variable domain, in which reference TRBV2 and TRBJ2-7 provide the parts outside the CDR3, is EPEVTQTPSHQVTQMGQEVILRCVPISNHLYFYWYRQILGQKVEFLVSFYNNEISEKSEIFDDQFSVERPDGSNFTLKIRSTKLEDSAMYFCASRRTRSYEQYFGPGTRLTVT.

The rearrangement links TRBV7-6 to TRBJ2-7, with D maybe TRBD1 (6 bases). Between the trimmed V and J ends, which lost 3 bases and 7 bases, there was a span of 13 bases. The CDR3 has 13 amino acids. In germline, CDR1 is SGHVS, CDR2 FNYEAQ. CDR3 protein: CASSLAGVGEQYF. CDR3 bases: TGTGCCAGCAGCTTGGCAGGGGTCGGGGAGCAGTACTTC. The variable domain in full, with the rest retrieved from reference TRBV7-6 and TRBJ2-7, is GAGVSQSPRYKVTKRGQDVALRCDPISGHVSLYWYRQALGQGPEFLTYFNYEAQQDKSGLPNDRFSAERPEGSISTLTIQRTEQRDSAMYRCASSLAGVGEQYFGPGTRLTVT.